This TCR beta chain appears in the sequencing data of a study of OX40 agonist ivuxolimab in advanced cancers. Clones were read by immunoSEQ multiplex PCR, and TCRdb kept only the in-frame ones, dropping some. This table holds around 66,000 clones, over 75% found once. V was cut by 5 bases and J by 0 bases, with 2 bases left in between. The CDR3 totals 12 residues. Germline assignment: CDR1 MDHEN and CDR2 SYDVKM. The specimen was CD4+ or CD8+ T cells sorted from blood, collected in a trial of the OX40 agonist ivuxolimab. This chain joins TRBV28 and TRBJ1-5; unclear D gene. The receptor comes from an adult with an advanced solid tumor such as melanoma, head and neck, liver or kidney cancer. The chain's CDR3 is CASSASNQPQHF. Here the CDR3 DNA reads TGTGCCAGCAGTGCTAGCAATCAGCCCCAGCATTTT.